This T cell receptor beta chain comes out of a study of blood T cell repertoires in COVID-19 (TCRdb year 2020). Context from the whole study: The collaborator samples originated in the United States, Italy and Spain and spanned the acute and convalescent phases of COVID-19. Sample metadata almost always included a de-identified subject ID, COVID-19 status, age in years and sex. Samples were obtained from the ongoing ImmuneRACE study (first 160 participants) and from 1,254 subjects provided by 6 global collaborators. Where HLA class I and class II types were available, the types were taken from metadata supplied by the sample provider, not from assay-based typing. The prospective study material was composed of cDNA or gDNA derived from T cells, B-cell-depleted T cells, or PBMCs. The dataset comprised deeply sampled blood TCRbeta repertoires from subjects exposed to, actively infected with, or recovered from COVID-19. The repertoires were released in a freely available public database intended as a resource for research on the immune response to SARS-CoV-2.

From a lookup of the germline V gene, CDR1 and CDR2 are MNHNS and SASEGT. The CDR3 covers 14 residues, taking in both the cysteine and the phenylalanine. The read is trimmed to its CDR3 DNA, 42 bases read in frame from base 1. Trimming removed 6 bases from V and 7 bases from J; the gene matches leave 8 bases unexplained. The immunoSEQ Assay, a bias-controlled multiplex PCR, was used to amplify TCRbeta CDR3 regions from genomic DNA. Per the source publication's procedure: The number of nucleated cells in each sample was estimated from the amplification of reference gene primers within the assay. To quantify the absolute abundance of each unique TCRbeta CDR3 rearrangement, sequence reads were collapsed and filtered. For each sample, productive Simpson clonality was calculated as the square root of Simpson's diversity index over productive rearrangements. Entries here come from immuneACCESS through TCRdb and include only in-frame sequences with V and J called. Some clones fail to appear in such tables; in the studies checked, an unresolved V gene covers under half of the shortfall, and the cause of the remainder is unknown. V and J calls and clone size come straight from that table; D and trimming were deduced from the DNA. This sample holds tens of thousands of clones; about 85% were observed only once. About 16% of the sample goes to the ten largest clones.

Concerning this clone: Its antigen is unknown. Base-call qualities are not available, and no considerably larger clone is one nucleotide away.

Whole blood was collected in K2EDTA tubes by collaborating institutions according to the institutions' own protocols. For TCRbeta analysis, collaborators shipped samples in one of three forms: frozen whole blood, isolated PBMCs, or DNA extracted from either of those sample types. Here is what the overall study found, with its caveats: How much clinical and demographic metadata was included differed by source and by participant, and the metadata was provided uncurated.

The V and J segments used are TRBV6-1 and TRBJ1-4; 7 bases in the junction line up with TRBD1. The clonotype comes from an older woman with acute or convalescent COVID-19. The material sequenced was peripheral blood. The DNA is TGTGCCAGCAGGACTACAGGGGTCGGTGAAAAACTGTTTTTT. This yields the protein CASRTTGVGEKLFF.